Below, 11 T cell receptor beta chains from the same sample are listed, as sequenced in a study of CD8 T cells in ankylosing spondylitis. The study, taken as a whole, reports: Eight highly homologous variants formed a TCR beta motif that appeared characteristic of ankylosing spondylitis blood.

For these receptors, no antigen is known. TCRdb fed the 5' RACE reads into MiXCR, producing one record per CDR3 protein. Counted here are 350,000 to 450,000 distinct CDR3 sequences, roughly 27% occurring once; the ten biggest clones make up about 1%. The source material was blood, either unsorted or a sorted T cell fraction (not recorded which). The receptors derive from a male donor with ankylosing spondylitis.

This clonotype was observed a handful of times. This chain links TRBV20-1 with TRBJ2-1; D unclear. V shed 1 base and J shed 8 bases, with 12 bases lying between them. Germline V gene data show CDR1 as DFQATT and CDR2 as SNEGSKA (reference sequence). The CDR3 extends over 13 amino acids. CDR3 coding DNA: TGCAGTGCTAGAGGCGGCGCCGAGGATGAGCAGTTCTTC. Its translation is CSARGGAEDEQFF.

The chain links TRBV10-1 to TRBJ1-1; no reliable D call. Trimming removed 2 bases from V and 3 bases from J, with 4 bases in between. CDR1 WNHNN and CDR2 SYGVQD come from the germline V gene (reference sequence). The CDR3 consists of 12 residues. The DNA for the CDR3 is TGCGCCAGCAGTGAGGGAGACACTGAAGCTTTCTTT. Its protein is CASSEGDTEAFF.

The chain joins TRBV5-1 to TRBJ2-3, with 8 bases identical to TRBD2. The junction had 6 bases not matched to a gene; V was cut back by 2 bases and J by 1 base. The germline V gene encodes CDR1 SGHRS and CDR2 YFSETQ. This CDR3 spans 16 amino acids. The CDR3 reads CASSFPLAAGTDTQYF. As DNA, the CDR3 is TGCGCCAGCAGCTTTCCACTAGCGGCTGGCACAGATACGCAGTATTTT.

The CDR3 spells CSARDTGKGPYEQYF. CDR3 bases: TGCAGTGCTAGAGACACAGGGAAAGGACCCTACGAGCAGTACTTC. This chain uses TRBV20-1 with TRBJ2-7; maybe TRBD1 (6 bases). Per germline, CDR1 DFQATT and CDR2 SNEGSKA (reference sequence). With 0 bases removed from V and 2 bases from J, the gap between germline ends came to 14 bases. The length of the CDR3 is 15 residues.

The chain carries TRBV11-3 and TRBJ2-1, with 15 bases aligning to TRBD2. V was pared by 5 bases and J by 10 bases, with 12 bases of the junction left unmatched. This CDR3 is built from 17 residues. Germline V lookup: CDR1 SGHNT, CDR2 YENEEA. CDR3 amino acids: CASSPGLAGGQAREQFF. CDR3 in DNA: TGTGCCAGCAGCCCCGGACTAGCGGGAGGGCAAGCTCGGGAGCAGTTCTTC.

The chain has TRBV18 and TRBJ2-7, with 8 bases aligning to TRBD1. The CDR3 length is 13 residues. J lost 5 bases, V lost 4 bases, and 4 bases had no gene match. CDR1 and CDR2 from the germline V gene are KGHSH and LQKENI. The CDR3 DNA reads as TGTGCCAGCTCACTCAAACAGGGGGACGAGCAGTACGTC. Its translation: CASSLKQGDEQYV.

The genes are TRBV3-1 and TRBJ2-2; tentatively, D is TRBD1 (6 bases). V dropped 7 bases and J dropped 7 bases, with 16 bases sitting between them. Per germline, CDR1 LGHDT and CDR2 YNNKEL (reference sequence). The CDR3 runs 14 residues. Here the CDR3 reads CASTLVARGGELFF. The CDR3 coding sequence is TGTGCCAGCACACTGGTAGCCAGGGGCGGGGAGCTGTTTTTT.

This clonotype turned up a few times. V usage is TRBV7-2 and J usage is TRBJ2-3; D remains unclear. Deletions cut 7 bases from V and 2 bases from J, with 13 bases between. CDR1 and CDR2 (germline): SGHTA, FQGNSA. The CDR3 runs to 14 residues. As DNA, the CDR3 is TGTGCCAGCACCTCGACACTGTCCACAGATACGCAGTATTTT. Residues: CASTSTLSTDTQYF.

The chain joins TRBV18 to TRBJ2-5; D gene unclear. CDR3 length equals 13 residues. V lost 0 bases and J 5 bases, leaving 7 bases between the germline ends. Per germline, CDR1 KGHSH and CDR2 LQKENI. CDR3 nucleotides: TGTGCCAGCTCACCACCTCTACTGGAGACCCAGTACTTC. As protein: CASSPPLLETQYF.

This clonotype has just a few counts. The chain combines TRBV11-2 with TRBJ2-1; D is unresolved. Between the trimmed V and J ends, which lost 1 base and 6 bases, there was a span of 4 bases. The CDR3 length is 12 residues. CDR1 SGHAT and CDR2 FQNNGV come from the germline V gene. The CDR3 sequence: CASSLAVNEQFF. The CDR3 DNA is TGTGCCAGCAGCTTAGCTGTCAATGAGCAGTTCTTC.

This clonotype was detected a few times. The rearrangement uses TRBV7-9 and TRBJ2-5; 10 bases align to TRBD2. V was pared by 6 bases and J by 4 bases, with 2 bases of the junction left unmatched. Per germline, CDR1 SEHNR and CDR2 FQNEAQ (reference sequence). The CDR3 consists of 13 residues. The CDR3 DNA sequence: TGTGCCAGCAGATCTAGCGGGAGAGAGACCCAGTACTTC. It codes for CASRSSGRETQYF. The complete variable domain, with remaining parts taken from reference TRBV7-9 and TRBJ2-5, reads DTGVSQNPRHKITKRGQNVTFRCDPISEHNRLYWYRQTLGQGPEFLTYFQNEAQLEKSRLLSDRFSAERPKGSFSTLEIQRTEQGDSAMYLCASRSSGRETQYFGPGTRLLVL.